This is a list of T cell receptor beta chains from one sample in a study of blood T cells in healthy people across ages. A single record per CDR3 protein comes from TCRdb applying MiXCR to the 5' RACE reads. Found here are about 1.4 million distinct CDR3 sequences, roughly 59% of them singletons; the top ten hold 5% to 7%. The source material was blood. Receptor source: a young man in good health. Both conserved end residues are part of each CDR3. The D gene is left open where the match is weak. A clone size is listed for some rows: how often the clone was seen (once, few, many), or a class if it is expanded.

j_gene: TRBJ2-5; abundance: few; v_gene: TRBV7-2; d_gene: TRBD2; len: 14; CDR3nt: TGTGCCAGCAGCCGGGGACTAGCAGAAGAGACCCAGTACTTC; CDR3aa: CASSRGLAEETQYF
j_gene: TRBJ2-1; abundance: few; v_gene: TRBV20-1; d_gene: TRBD2; len: 13; CDR3nt: TGCAGTGCCCAGCGGGGGGTCCTCAATGAGCAGTTCTTC; CDR3aa: CSAQRGVLNEQFF
j_gene: TRBJ2-6; abundance: .; v_gene: TRBV7-2; d_gene: .; len: 14; CDR3nt: TGTGCCAGCAGCTTAGCTGATGGGGCCAACGTCCTGACTTTC; CDR3aa: CASSLADGANVLTF
j_gene: TRBJ2-5; abundance: .; v_gene: TRBV29-1; d_gene: .; len: 13; CDR3nt: TGCAGTGGGACCCTGAGAACCTACAATGAGCAGTACTTC; CDR3aa: CSGTLRTYNEQYF
j_gene: TRBJ2-1; abundance: .; v_gene: TRBV11-2; d_gene: .; len: 14; CDR3nt: TGTGCCAGCAGCTTTAGGATAGGGGCCGAAGAGCAGTTCTTC; CDR3aa: CASSFRIGAEEQFF
j_gene: TRBJ1-5; abundance: .; v_gene: TRBV12-3/TRBV12-4; d_gene: TRBD1; len: 13; CDR3nt: TGTGCCAGCAGTTATGGGTGGACAGGGGAAAAGCATTTT; CDR3aa: CASSYGWTGEKHF
j_gene: TRBJ1-4; abundance: .; v_gene: TRBV10-3; d_gene: TRBD1; len: 17; CDR3nt: TGTGCCATCAGGAGGGGACAGACTTTTGCAACTAATGAAAAACTGTTTTTT; CDR3aa: CAIRRGQTFATNEKLFF
j_gene: TRBJ1-1; abundance: .; v_gene: TRBV7-2; d_gene: .; len: 15; CDR3nt: TGTGCCAGCAGCTTCGGCGGACATGTGAACACTGAAGCTTTCTTT; CDR3aa: CASSFGGHVNTEAFF
j_gene: TRBJ2-7; abundance: .; v_gene: TRBV20-1; d_gene: .; len: 12; CDR3nt: TGCAGTGCCCCGGACTACACCTACGAGCAGTACTTC; CDR3aa: CSAPDYTYEQYF
j_gene: TRBJ1-2; abundance: .; v_gene: TRBV6-5; d_gene: TRBD1; len: 18; CDR3nt: TGTGCCAGCAGTTACTCCAAGGGGGCAGACCCGCTTAACTATGGCTACACCTTC; CDR3aa: CASSYSKGADPLNYGYTF
j_gene: TRBJ2-1; abundance: .; v_gene: TRBV27; d_gene: .; len: 15; CDR3nt: TGTGCCAGCAGTCCCCTCACAGGCCCCTACAATGAGCAGTTCTTC; CDR3aa: CASSPLTGPYNEQFF
j_gene: TRBJ2-7; abundance: .; v_gene: TRBV27; d_gene: TRBD2; len: 16; CDR3nt: TGTGCCAGCAGTCCCCCGGGAGGAAGAGGCGCCTACGAGCAGTACTTC; CDR3aa: CASSPPGGRGAYEQYF
j_gene: TRBJ2-1; abundance: .; v_gene: TRBV20-1; d_gene: TRBD2; len: 14; CDR3nt: TGCAGTACAAGCGGGACTAGCTTTTACAATGAGCAGTTCTTC; CDR3aa: CSTSGTSFYNEQFF
j_gene: TRBJ2-5; abundance: .; v_gene: TRBV27; d_gene: .; len: 14; CDR3nt: TGTGCCAGCAGTCTCTCGCGACGGGGAGAGACCCAGTACTTC; CDR3aa: CASSLSRRGETQYF
j_gene: TRBJ2-7; abundance: many; v_gene: TRBV29-1; d_gene: TRBD2; len: 14; CDR3nt: TGCAGCGTTGAGGTAGCGGGGGGCTCCTACGAGCAGTACTTC; CDR3aa: CSVEVAGGSYEQYF
j_gene: TRBJ2-6; abundance: .; v_gene: TRBV28; d_gene: .; len: 19; CDR3nt: TGTGCCAGCAGTTTAAGGTCCTGGGGGCGTCCCTCTGGGGCCAACGTCCTGACTTTC; CDR3aa: CASSLRSWGRPSGANVLTF
j_gene: TRBJ2-3; abundance: .; v_gene: TRBV20-1; d_gene: .; len: 16; CDR3nt: TGCAGTGCTAGAGGATCGGCGGTGGCCCGCACAGATACGCAGTATTTT; CDR3aa: CSARGSAVARTDTQYF
j_gene: TRBJ2-3; abundance: .; v_gene: TRBV7-2; d_gene: .; len: 14; CDR3nt: TGTGCCAGCAGTTTAGTGGCCCGTGGGGATACGCAGTATTTT; CDR3aa: CASSLVARGDTQYF